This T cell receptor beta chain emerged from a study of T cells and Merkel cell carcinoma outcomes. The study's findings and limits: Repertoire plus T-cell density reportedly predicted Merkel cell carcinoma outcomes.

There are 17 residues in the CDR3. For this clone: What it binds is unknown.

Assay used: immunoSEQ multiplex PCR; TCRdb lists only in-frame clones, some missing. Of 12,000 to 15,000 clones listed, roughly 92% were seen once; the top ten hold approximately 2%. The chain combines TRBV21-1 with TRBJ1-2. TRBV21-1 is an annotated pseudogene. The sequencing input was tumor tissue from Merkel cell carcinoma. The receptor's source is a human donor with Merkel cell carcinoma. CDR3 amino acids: CASSRPRGGTVNYGYTF. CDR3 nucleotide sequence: TGTGCCAGCAGCCGTCCCCGCGGGGGGACCGTTAACTATGGCTACACCTTC.